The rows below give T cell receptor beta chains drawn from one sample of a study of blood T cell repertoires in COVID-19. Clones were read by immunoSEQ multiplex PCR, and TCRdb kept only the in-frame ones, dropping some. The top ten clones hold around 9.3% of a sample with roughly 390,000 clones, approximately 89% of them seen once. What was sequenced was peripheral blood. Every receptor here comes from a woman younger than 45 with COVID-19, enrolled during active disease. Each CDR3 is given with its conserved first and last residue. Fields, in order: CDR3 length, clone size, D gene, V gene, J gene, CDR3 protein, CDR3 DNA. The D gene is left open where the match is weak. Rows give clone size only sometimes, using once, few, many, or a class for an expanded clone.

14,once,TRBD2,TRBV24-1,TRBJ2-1,CATMREGLGNEQFF,TGTGCCACCATGCGGGAGGGTTTGGGCAATGAGCAGTTCTTC
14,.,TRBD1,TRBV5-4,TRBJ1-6,CASSLRDSNSPLHF,TGTGCCAGCAGCCTGCGGGACAGTAATTCACCCCTCCACTTT
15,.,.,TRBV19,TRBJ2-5,CASSIAGGPAETQYF,TGTGCCAGTAGTATAGCCGGGGGGCCCGCAGAGACCCAGTACTTC
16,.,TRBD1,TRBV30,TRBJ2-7,CAWSAIGTGISYEQYF,TGTGCCTGGAGCGCCATCGGGACAGGGATCTCCTACGAGCAGTACTTC
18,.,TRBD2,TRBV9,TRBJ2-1,CASSVARTSASSYNEQFF,TGTGCCAGCAGCGTAGCCAGGACTAGCGCTAGCTCCTACAATGAGCAGTTCTTC
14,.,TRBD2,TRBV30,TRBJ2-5,CASLTGGPRETQYF,TGTGCCAGCCTTACGGGAGGGCCTAGGGAGACCCAGTACTTC
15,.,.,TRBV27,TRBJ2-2,CASSPLSGGPGELFF,TGTGCCAGCAGCCCGTTGTCGGGGGGCCCCGGGGAGCTGTTTTTT
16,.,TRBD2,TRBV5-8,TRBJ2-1,CASSRGYAGAYNEQFF,TGTGCCAGCAGCCGGGGCTACGCGGGAGCCTACAATGAGCAGTTCTTC
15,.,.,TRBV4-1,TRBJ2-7,CASSQDSAPPEKQYF,TGCGCCAGCAGCCAAGATTCAGCGCCCCCTGAGAAGCAGTACTTC
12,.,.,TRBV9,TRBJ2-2,CASSVVSGELFF,TGTGCCAGCAGCGTAGTCTCCGGGGAGCTGTTTTTT
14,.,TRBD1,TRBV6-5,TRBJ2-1,CASRQGASYNEQFF,TGTGCCAGCAGACAGGGGGCCTCCTACAATGAGCAGTTCTTC
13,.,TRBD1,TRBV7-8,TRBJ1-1,CASSLDRGTEAFF,TGTGCCAGCAGCTTAGACAGGGGAACTGAAGCTTTCTTT
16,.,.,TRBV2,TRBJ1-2,CASSEAPVGLSYGYTF,TGTGCCAGCAGTGAAGCGCCGGTGGGGCTAAGCTATGGCTACACCTTC
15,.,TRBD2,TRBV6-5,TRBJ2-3,CASTQPSGSRDTQYF,TGTGCCAGCACCCAACCTAGCGGGTCTCGGGATACGCAGTATTTT
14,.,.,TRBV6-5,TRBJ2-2,CASRVGLFTGELFF,TGTGCCAGCAGAGTTGGGCTTTTCACCGGGGAGCTGTTTTTT
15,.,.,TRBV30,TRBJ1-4,CAWSTGGTTNEKLFF,TGTGCCTGGTCCACGGGGGGTACAACTAATGAAAAACTGTTTTTT
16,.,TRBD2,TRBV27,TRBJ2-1,CASSFISGRAYNEQFF,TGTGCCAGCAGTTTCATTAGCGGGAGGGCGTACAATGAGCAGTTCTTC
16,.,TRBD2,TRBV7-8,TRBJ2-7,CASSSPSRTSSYEQYF,TGTGCCAGCAGCTCGCCTAGCCGGACTAGCTCCTACGAGCAGTACTTC
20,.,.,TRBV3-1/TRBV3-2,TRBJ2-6,CASSHRESGTSRSGANVLTF,TGTGCCAGCAGCCATAGGGAGTCGGGGACATCACGCTCTGGGGCCAACGTCCTGACTTTC
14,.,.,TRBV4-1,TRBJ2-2,CASSQGQNTGELFF,TGCGCCAGCAGCCAAGGACAGAACACCGGGGAGCTGTTTTTT
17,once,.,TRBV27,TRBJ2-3,CASSLLGAKGGTDTQYF,TGTGCCAGCAGTTTACTAGGCGCCAAAGGCGGCACAGATACGCAGTATTTT
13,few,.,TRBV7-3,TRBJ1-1,CASSPTLNTEAFF,TGTGCCAGCAGCCCAACATTGAACACTGAAGCTTTCTTT
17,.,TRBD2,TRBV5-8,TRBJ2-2,CASSFGLAGGYTGELFF,TGTGCCAGCAGCTTTGGACTAGCGGGCGGATACACCGGGGAGCTGTTTTTT
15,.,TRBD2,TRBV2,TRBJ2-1,CASNYIAGESNEQFF,TGTGCCAGCAACTACATAGCGGGAGAGTCCAATGAGCAGTTCTTC
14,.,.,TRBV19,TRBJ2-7,CASSKDSLVYEQYF,TGTGCCAGTAGTAAAGACAGTCTAGTCTACGAGCAGTACTTC
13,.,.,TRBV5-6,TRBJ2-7,CASSLWTAYEQYF,TGTGCCAGCAGCTTATGGACAGCCTACGAGCAGTACTTC
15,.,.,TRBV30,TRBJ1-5,CAWKRGSMGNQPQHF,TGTGCCTGGAAGAGGGGGTCAATGGGCAATCAGCCCCAGCATTTT
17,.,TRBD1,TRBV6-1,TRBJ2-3,CASSDFARQGFTDTQYF,TGTGCCAGCAGTGATTTTGCGAGACAGGGGTTCACAGATACGCAGTATTTT
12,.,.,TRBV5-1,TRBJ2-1,CASDLTGNEQFF,TGCGCCAGCGATCTGACAGGCAATGAGCAGTTCTTC